This T cell receptor (beta chain) derives from a study of CD8 T cells in Susac syndrome. The multiple sclerosis controls, all treatment-naive patients, had relapsing-remitting disease that was stable or active. Purification of the CD8+ and CD4+ T cells relied on negative isolation, and TEMRA cells underwent FACS enrichment. The CDR3 is made up of 8 amino acids. Between the trimmed V and J ends, which lost 3 bases and 12 bases, there was a span of 4 bases. Germline V gene sequence: CDR1 SGDLS, CDR2 YYNGEE. A quantity of about 0.5 to 1 ug RNA underwent reverse transcription using random hexamers. TCR beta CDR3 was amplified by immunoSEQ multiplex PCR. This amplification extended across 54 Vbeta and 13 Jbeta segments. TCRdb used MiXCR to reprocess the immunoSEQ multiplex PCR reads, holding one entry per CDR3 protein. The data contain nearly 200,000 distinct CDR3 sequences, about 95% of them singletons.

Sequenced: CD4+ T cells from PBMCs. This receptor was taken from a human donor with multiple sclerosis. The chain is built from TRBV9 and TRBJ2-7; D gene ambiguous. As DNA, the CDR3 is TGTGCCAGCAGCGGCCGGTACTTC. Its translation: CASSGRYF.